These 3 T cell receptor beta chains share one sample of origin, sequenced in a study of cytomegalovirus exposure and HLA in healthy donors. Amplification used 60 Vbeta primers and 13 Jbeta primers. Libraries were prepared by immunoSEQ multiplex PCR; TCRdb keeps only in-frame clonotypes and omits some of them. The table lists more than 110,000 clones, about 70% of them singletons. The specimen was PBMCs. The receptors were sampled from an older woman in good health and CMV-seropositive.

This clone was picked up a small number of times. The rearrangement uses TRBV30 and TRBJ2-5; 9 bases fit TRBD1. Trimming took 3 bases from V and 3 from J; bases not matched to a gene: 5. The CDR3 contains 14 residues. The germline CDR1 and CDR2 sequences are GTSNPN and SVGIG (reference sequence). CDR3 sequence: CAWSFTGGKETQYF. As DNA, the CDR3 is TGTGCCTGGAGCTTTACAGGGGGCAAAGAGACCCAGTACTTC.

The rearrangement links TRBV6-5 to TRBJ1-3, with a weak D call TRBD1 (5 bases). There are 13 residues in the CDR3. Trimming stripped 1 base from V and 8 bases from J, with 9 bases between. Germline CDR1 and CDR2: MNHEY and SVGAGI. CDR3 protein: CASSYFRGDTIYF. The DNA of the CDR3 is TGTGCCAGCAGTTACTTCCGGGGGGACACCATATATTTT.

The chain is built from TRBV2 and TRBJ1-3; 10 bases line up with TRBD1. Germline V gives CDR1 SNHLY, CDR2 FYNNEI. CDR3 length: 16 residues. Trimming at V came to 6 bases and at J to 4 bases, leaving 9 bases not matched to a gene. In nucleotides, the CDR3 is TGTGCCAGCAGGCTCGACAGGGGGCATCTCGGAAACACCATATATTTT. This codes for CASRLDRGHLGNTIYF. The whole variable domain, filled in from reference TRBV2 and TRBJ1-3, reads EPEVTQTPSHQVTQMGQEVILRCVPISNHLYFYWYRQILGQKVEFLVSFYNNEISEKSEIFDDQFSVERPDGSNFTLKIRSTKLEDSAMYFCASRLDRGHLGNTIYFGEGSWLTVV.